The sequence of this TCR beta chain was determined in a study of T cells in Graves' hyperthyroidism and ophthalmopathy. This clonotype was counted at least ten times. TCR beta CDR3 sequences were amplified from RNA transcripts. Using the HTBI primer set, a first-round RT-PCR was run on the TCR CDR3. TCRdb reprocessed the multiplex PCR reads with MiXCR, giving one entry per CDR3 protein. The top ten hold 11% to 15% of the sample, which has about 510,000 distinct CDR3 sequences, 11% to 15% seen once. Material: blood. The clonotype was recovered from a woman between 35 and 50 years old with Graves' hyperthyroidism.

The CDR3 DNA follows: TGTGCCAGCAGAATACGGGACAAATCTGGAAACACCATATATTTT. Its translation: CASRIRDKSGNTIYF. V usage is TRBV12-3 or TRBV12-4 and J usage is TRBJ1-3; TRBD1 might be the D (6 bases). The CDR3 runs 15 residues. The V and J ends lost 6 bases and 1 base respectively, with 13 bases between them.